This T cell receptor (beta chain) is drawn from a study of T-cell memory formation after mild COVID-19. Per germline, CDR1 MNHEY and CDR2 SVGEGT. The CDR3 has 13 residues. V was pared by 5 bases and J by 7 bases, with 12 bases between. MiXCR, run by TCRdb on the 5' RACE reads, gives a single entry per CDR3 protein. The sample shows approximately 300,000 distinct CDR3 sequences, less than 20% of them seen only once. The sample consisted of PBMCs or a T cell subset sorted from them (not recorded which). This chain links TRBV6-2 or TRBV6-3 with TRBJ2-1; no reliable D call. The clonotype comes from a man younger than 35 who had mild COVID-19 (a few samples of this study predate the infection). Cell type and time point are not known. CDR3 sequence: CASSPRGSNEQFF. The CDR3 DNA follows: TGTGCCAGCAGTCCCCGCGGCAGTAATGAGCAGTTCTTC.